A selection of T cell receptor beta chains follows, all from one sample in a study of blood T cell repertoires in COVID-19. TCRdb's table, derived via immunoSEQ multiplex PCR, lists solely in-frame clones and lacks some. The sample lists under 250,000 clones; 85% to 90% were seen once. The sequencing input was peripheral blood. These receptors were taken from a man older than 75 with acute or convalescent COVID-19. Each CDR3 is given with its conserved first and last residue. The order of the fields is J gene, D gene, clone size, V gene, CDR3 DNA, CDR3 protein. A D gene is named only where the DNA matches it firmly. Only some rows state a clone size, as once, few, many or a class for expanded clones.

TRBJ2-1	TRBD1	NA	TRBV7-3	TGTGCCAGCAGCTTAACGACAGGGGCGCAGCATGAGCAGTTCTTC	CASSLTTGAQHEQFF
TRBJ1-2	TRBD1	NA	TRBV9	TGTGCCAGCAGCGGGCGGGACAGGGAAAACTATGGCTACACCTTC	CASSGRDRENYGYTF
TRBJ2-1	TRBD2	NA	TRBV7-9	TGTGCCAGCAATCTAGCGGGAGGGGGTGAGCAGTTCTTC	CASNLAGGGEQFF
TRBJ2-3	TRBD1	NA	TRBV7-9	TGTGCCAGCAGTCCAGACAGGGGGTTAACAGATACGCAGTATTTT	CASSPDRGLTDTQYF
TRBJ2-3	NA	NA	TRBV2	TGTGCCAGCAGTGACCTACTCAGCACAGATACGCAGTATTTT	CASSDLLSTDTQYF
TRBJ2-7	TRBD2	NA	TRBV3-1/TRBV3-2	TGTGCCAGCAGCCCCGGCGGGAGGTACGAGCAGTACTTC	CASSPGGRYEQYF
TRBJ1-6	NA	NA	TRBV7-7	TGTGCCAGCAGCTCAATTGCAGGGGCGCAGGGTTCACCCCTCCACTTT	CASSSIAGAQGSPLHF
TRBJ1-3	TRBD1	NA	TRBV7-2	TGTGCCAGCAGCCGCGACAGGGAAATCACTGGAAACACCATATATTTT	CASSRDREITGNTIYF
TRBJ2-5	NA	NA	TRBV7-9	TGTGCCAGCACCCATGGAGGGCCCCAAGAGACCCAGTACTTC	CASTHGGPQETQYF
TRBJ2-2	TRBD2	NA	TRBV6-1	TGTGCCAGCAGTGGCCATGGGACTAGCGGGACCAGGGAGCTGTTTTTT	CASSGHGTSGTRELFF
TRBJ2-7	NA	NA	TRBV5-5	TGTGCCAGCAGCGTCCCGGGCGGGGAGCAGTACTTC	CASSVPGGEQYF
TRBJ2-7	TRBD1	NA	TRBV25-1	TGTGCCAGCAGTGCCGACAGGGGCCCTTACGAGCAGTACTTC	CASSADRGPYEQYF
TRBJ2-5	TRBD2	NA	TRBV11-2	TGTGCCAGCAGCGTTGGGGGGGTCCATGAGACCCAGTACTTC	CASSVGGVHETQYF
TRBJ2-7	TRBD2	NA	TRBV11-2	TGTGCCAGCAGCAATTTCGGGGGGGCCGAGGACTACGAGCAGTACTTC	CASSNFGGAEDYEQYF
TRBJ1-4	TRBD1	NA	TRBV6-6	TGTGCCAGCAGCCCCGGGACAGACAATGAAAAACTGTTTTTT	CASSPGTDNEKLFF
TRBJ2-1	TRBD1	NA	TRBV7-7	TGTGCTAGCAGTATGGACAGGGGGAGCTACAATGAGCAGTTCTTC	CASSMDRGSYNEQFF
TRBJ1-1	NA	NA	TRBV4-1	TGCGCCAGCAGCCCGGACATTGGGAACACTGAAGCTTTCTTT	CASSPDIGNTEAFF
TRBJ2-7	NA	NA	TRBV5-1	TGCGCCAGCAGCCTTGGACAAAACGAGCAGTACTTC	CASSLGQNEQYF
TRBJ2-2	NA	NA	TRBV2	TGTGCCAGCAGTGTCCGGGGCACCGGGGAGCTGTTTTTT	CASSVRGTGELFF
TRBJ1-3	TRBD1	NA	TRBV5-1	TGCGCCAGCAGCTTGGCCGCGACAGGGGCTGGAAACACCATATATTTT	CASSLAATGAGNTIYF
TRBJ2-7	NA	NA	TRBV7-8	TGTGCCAGCAGCTTAGCGGAGACCTACGAGCAGTACTTC	CASSLAETYEQYF
TRBJ1-1	NA	NA	TRBV6-1	TGTGCCAGCAGTGAGTTCGGCAGGGCTGAAGCTTTCTTT	CASSEFGRAEAFF
TRBJ2-1	TRBD1	NA	TRBV9	TGTGCCAGCAGCGCTGGGACAGCGAGGGACTACAATGAGCAGTTCTTC	CASSAGTARDYNEQFF
TRBJ2-3	NA	NA	TRBV29-1	TGCAGCATCACTAGGGCGGGTACGCAGTATTTT	CSITRAGTQYF
TRBJ2-1	TRBD2	NA	TRBV2	TGTGCCAGTAGCGGGAGGAGGGACAATGAGCAGTTCTTC	CASSGRRDNEQFF
TRBJ2-7	NA	NA	TRBV2	TGTGCCAGCAGTGAAGCATACGGTTTAAGCTCCTACGAGCAGTACTTC	CASSEAYGLSSYEQYF
TRBJ1-4	NA	NA	TRBV18	TGTGCCAGCTCACCTGGGCTGAATGAAAAACTGTTTTTT	CASSPGLNEKLFF
TRBJ1-5	NA	few	TRBV6-5	TGTGCCAGCGGTCTAAATCAGCCCCAGCATTTT	CASGLNQPQHF
TRBJ2-6	NA	NA	TRBV5-1	TGCGCCAGCAGCCGAGATATCTCTGGGGCCAACGTCCTGACTTTC	CASSRDISGANVLTF
TRBJ2-7	NA	NA	TRBV25-1	TGTGCCAGCAGTGAAGTCGGTAGGGGCAGGGGGGCGGTCGAGCAGTACTTC	CASSEVGRGRGAVEQYF
TRBJ1-2	NA	NA	TRBV6-7	TGTGCCAGCAACAGCCAATTTTTCTATGGCTACACCTTC	CASNSQFFYGYTF
TRBJ2-1	TRBD2	once	TRBV10-3	TGTGCCATCCGGTTAAACGGGAGGGCCACTGGTGAGCAGTTCTTC	CAIRLNGRATGEQFF
TRBJ1-3	NA	NA	TRBV6-2/TRBV6-3	TGTGCCAGCAGTCCGTGGAAAGCCGGGTCTGGAAACACCATATATTTT	CASSPWKAGSGNTIYF
TRBJ2-7	TRBD1	once	TRBV5-6	TGTGCCAGCAGCAGAAACCGACAGGGGGTGAAAGAGCAGTACTTC	CASSRNRQGVKEQYF
TRBJ1-2	NA	NA	TRBV6-5	TGTGCCAGCAGTTACACCGGGAGAGGCGGCTACACCTTC	CASSYTGRGGYTF
TRBJ1-6	NA	NA	TRBV4-1	TGCGCCAGCAGCCCGCAAGACACGAGCTCCTATAATTCACCCCTCCACTTT	CASSPQDTSSYNSPLHF
TRBJ2-3	TRBD2	NA	TRBV11-1	TGTGCCAGCAGCTCGGGACTAGCGGGAGACGCAGATACGCAGTATTTT	CASSSGLAGDADTQYF
TRBJ2-1	TRBD1	once	TRBV24-1	TGTGCCACCAGTGCCCTGGGACAGAAGGGCGGGCAGTTCTTC	CATSALGQKGGQFF
TRBJ1-5	NA	NA	TRBV12-3/TRBV12-4	TGTGCCAGCAGCGGACAGATCAATCAGCCCCAGCATTTT	CASSGQINQPQHF
TRBJ2-1	TRBD2	few	TRBV7-9	TGTGCCAGCAGCTCCAGACTAGCGGGAGGGCACAATGAGCAGTTCTTC	CASSSRLAGGHNEQFF
TRBJ2-7	NA	NA	TRBV28	TGTGCCAGCGAGAGCTCCTACGAGCAGTACTTC	CASESSYEQYF
TRBJ1-5	TRBD1	few	TRBV6-5	TGTGCCAGCAGTAATGACAGGGGGTCGAATCAGCCCCAGCATTTT	CASSNDRGSNQPQHF
TRBJ2-7	TRBD1	few	TRBV7-8	TGTGCCAGCAGCCCCCGACAGGGGAAATACGAGCAGTACTTC	CASSPRQGKYEQYF
TRBJ1-2	TRBD1	NA	TRBV7-9	TGTGCCAGCAGCTTAGGATTTTCACAGGGGAATGGCTACACCTTC	CASSLGFSQGNGYTF
TRBJ2-1	NA	NA	TRBV6-6	TGTGCCAGCAGTTACTCGGGAGGCGAGCAGTTCTTC	CASSYSGGEQFF
TRBJ2-5	TRBD1	NA	TRBV29-1	TGCAGCGTCCCGACAGGGGGCATGGAGACCCAGTACTTC	CSVPTGGMETQYF
TRBJ1-2	NA	NA	TRBV6-5	TGTGCCAGCAGTTACGGCAGCTATGGCTACACCTTC	CASSYGSYGYTF
TRBJ2-7	NA	few	TRBV6-5	TGTGCCAGCACCCAGACCGGGGGCTACGAGCAGTACTTC	CASTQTGGYEQYF
TRBJ1-3	NA	NA	TRBV10-3	TGTGCCATCAGTCCCATGGGGAGTGGAAACACCATATATTTT	CAISPMGSGNTIYF
TRBJ2-5	TRBD1	once	TRBV6-5	TGTGCCAGCAGACAGACAGGGGTGGAGACCCAGTACTTC	CASRQTGVETQYF
TRBJ1-1	NA	once	TRBV7-3	TGTGCCAGCAGCTTTGGGTTTACGGGGGAAGCTTTCTTT	CASSFGFTGEAFF
TRBJ2-7	NA	NA	TRBV15	TGTGCCACCAGCAGAGATAGGGGGAGTGGTTACGAGCAGTACTTC	CATSRDRGSGYEQYF
TRBJ2-7	NA	once	TRBV7-2	TGTGCCAGCAGCCCCCCGTCTAGTCGGCAGTACTTC	CASSPPSSRQYF